The 12 T cell receptor beta chains below were found in one sample sequenced in a study of blood T cell repertoires in COVID-19. Assay: immunoSEQ multiplex PCR; the TCRdb copy retains only in-frame clones and omits some. Seen here are roughly 110,000 clones, 65% to 80% observed once, and the top ten hold over 4%. Sequencing input: peripheral blood. The source of these receptors is a man between 65 and 85 years old with acute or convalescent COVID-19.

The chain links TRBV19 to TRBJ1-3; 9 positions agree with TRBD1. Looked up from germline, CDR1 is LNHDA and CDR2 is SQIVND (reference sequence). CDR3 length: 14 residues. Germline trimming cut 6 bases from V and 4 bases from J; bases unmatched to any gene: 4. The CDR3: CASSAGQGGNTIYF. The CDR3 bases are TGTGCCAGTAGCGCTGGACAGGGGGGAAACACCATATATTTT.

The rearrangement joins TRBV9 to TRBJ2-5; perhaps TRBD1 as D (6 bases). Trimming left V 2 bases short and J 5 bases short, with 10 bases between. Germline values: CDR1 SGDLS, CDR2 YYNGEE. The CDR3 sequence is 13 residues long. In DNA, the CDR3 is TGTGCCAGCAGCGTGCAGGGGAAGGAGACCCAGTACTTC. Translated, it gives CASSVQGKETQYF. Variable domain in full (rest from reference TRBV9 and TRBJ2-5): DSGVTQTPKHLITATGQRVTLRCSPRSGDLSVYWYQQSLDQGLQFLIQYYNGEERAKGNILERFSAQQFPDLHSELNLSSLELGDSALYFCASSVQGKETQYFGPGTRLLVL.

The chain links TRBV11-2 to TRBJ1-2; 9 positions agree with TRBD1. Germline V gene data show CDR1 as SGHAT and CDR2 as FQNNGV. This CDR3 spans 13 amino acids. Trimming cost V 8 bases and J 5 bases; bases outside gene matches: 6. The CDR3: CASAPGQGYGYTF. In nucleotides, the CDR3 is TGTGCCAGCGCCCCGGGACAGGGTTATGGCTACACCTTC.

The chain is built from TRBV6-2 or TRBV6-3 and TRBJ1-3, with D possibly being TRBD1 (6 bases). The germline gives CDR1 MNHEY, CDR2 SVGEGT. Trimming left V 6 bases short and J 1 base short, with 10 bases between. There are 14 residues in the CDR3. The CDR3 DNA sequence: TGTGCCAGCAGCTGGGACATTTCTGGAAACACCATATATTTT. Its translation is CASSWDISGNTIYF.

V and J are TRBV4-3 and TRBJ1-5; TRBD1 aligns across 7 bases. This CDR3 has 15 residues. The germline gives CDR1 LGHNA, CDR2 YSLEER. The V gene end was trimmed by 0 bases and the J gene end by 6 bases; junction bases not matched to a gene: 5. The CDR3 DNA is TGCGCCAGCAGCCAAGAGCTGACAGGGAGTCAGCCCCAGCATTTT. Translated, it gives CASSQELTGSQPQHF.

This clone was detected only once. The chain joins TRBV19 to TRBJ1-1; unclear D gene. The CDR3 has 14 residues. Germline CDR1 LNHDA, CDR2 SQIVND (reference sequence). Trimming took 5 bases from V and 2 from J, leaving 12 bases between them. In DNA form, the CDR3 reads TGTGCCAGTAGTTTAAGACGGAGCAACACTGAAGCTTTCTTT. This translates into CASSLRRSNTEAFF. The full variable domain, with the rest looked up from reference TRBV19 and TRBJ1-1, is DGGITQSPKYLFRKEGQNVTLSCEQNLNHDAMYWYRQDPGQGLRLIYYSQIVNDFQKGDIAEGYSVSREKKESFPLTVTSAQKNPTAFYLCASSLRRSNTEAFFGQGTRLTVV.

The rearrangement links TRBV21-1 to TRBJ1-2; whether TRBD1, the table's D call, matches the DNA was not checked. TRBV21-1 is marked as a pseudogene. The CDR3 has 17 amino acids. CDR3 sequence (DNA): TGTGCCAGCAGCGGCCGACAGGGTGTGGCCCCAGGCTATGGCTACACCTTC. Residues: CASSGRQGVAPGYGYTF.

This clone was counted once. V usage is TRBV18 and J usage is TRBJ2-7; no firm D call. In germline, CDR1 is KGHSH, CDR2 LQKENI. This CDR3 region has 14 residues. The V gene lost 6 bases and the J gene lost 2 bases, with 14 bases spanning the gap. The CDR3 reads CASSPRGEAYEQYF. DNA of the CDR3: TGTGCCAGCTCTCCTCGAGGCGAGGCCTACGAGCAGTACTTC.

V is TRBV19 and J is TRBJ2-1; a possible D gene is TRBD2 (6 bases). Per germline, CDR1 LNHDA and CDR2 SQIVND (reference sequence). This CDR3 comprises 13 residues. V was trimmed by 4 bases and J by 6 bases, leaving 10 bases between them. This CDR3 is CASSKGLLNEQFF. The CDR3 region has the DNA TGTGCCAGTAGTAAAGGACTACTCAATGAGCAGTTCTTC.

The J gene is TRBJ1-1, the V gene TRBV6-5; a weak D match, TRBD1 (5 bases). This CDR3 spans 15 amino acids. The V and J ends lost 2 bases and 3 bases respectively, with 13 bases between them. CDR1 MNHEY and CDR2 SVGAGI come from the germline V gene. The CDR3 coding sequence is TGTGCCAGCAGTTACATCGGGGGAATTGACACTGAAGCTTTCTTT. Its protein product is CASSYIGGIDTEAFF.

The CDR3: CASSERGQGLPEAFF. Here the CDR3 DNA reads TGCGCCAGCAGTGAGCGGGGACAGGGGTTACCTGAAGCTTTCTTT. The rearrangement joins TRBV10-1 to TRBJ1-1, with TRBD1 matching 10 bases. Per germline, CDR1 WNHNN and CDR2 SYGVQD (reference sequence). The CDR3 runs to 15 residues. Trimming cost V 2 bases and J 6 bases; bases outside gene matches: 6.

The V and J genes are TRBV2 and TRBJ1-5, with D possibly being TRBD1 (5 bases). The V end was cut by 1 base, the J end by 2 bases, with 12 bases between. Germline V lookup: CDR1 SNHLY, CDR2 FYNNEI. The CDR3 totals 16 residues. The CDR3: CASSEEGIGGNQPQHF. As DNA, the CDR3 is TGTGCCAGCAGTGAAGAGGGGATAGGGGGCAATCAGCCCCAGCATTTT.